This TCR beta chain emerged from a study of graft-versus-host responses after intestinal transplantation. Points from the study as a whole: GvH clones were found in recipient marrow; some appeared first in ileum or blood.

The protocol was immunoSEQ multiplex PCR, while the TCRdb copy is restricted to in-frame clones and leaves out a portion. Here the sample spans 20,000 to 25,000 clones, approximately 92% being singletons. In regard to this clone: The antigen is undetermined.

The sequence was collected from a human patient who received an intestinal transplant, so some T cells may come from the graft donor. The input for sequencing was PBMCs, taken about 260 days after intestinal transplant.

Written as DNA, the CDR3 is TGCGCCAGCAGTTCTTCTAACAGGGATCCTGAAGCTTTCTTT. Translation gives CASSSSNRDPEAFF. The J gene is TRBJ1-1, the V gene TRBV10-1; tentative D call: TRBD1 (6 bases). Looked up from germline, CDR1 is WNHNN and CDR2 is SYGVQD (reference sequence). CDR3 size: 14 residues. The ends were cut back, 5 bases at V and 6 bases at J, with 16 bases in the middle.